The rows below give T cell receptor beta chains drawn from one sample of a study of shared clonotypes between healthy human individuals. Clones were read by immunoSEQ multiplex PCR, and TCRdb kept only the in-frame ones, dropping some. The sample has roughly 2 million clones, about 95% seen once. Sequencing was performed on naive CD8+ T cells sorted from blood. Receptors originate from a man between 18 and 29 years old in good health. Both conserved end residues are part of each CDR3. Each record gives: V gene, J gene, CDR3 protein.

V gene: TRBV11-2; J gene: TRBJ2-2; CDR3 protein: CASSSLLTGEIAGELFF
V gene: TRBV6-5; J gene: TRBJ2-3; CDR3 protein: CASSYSGGGGTDTQYF
V gene: TRBV4-1; J gene: TRBJ2-1; CDR3 protein: CASSQEAGYNEQFF
V gene: TRBV29-1; J gene: TRBJ2-7; CDR3 protein: CSVTSGVSYEQYF
V gene: TRBV19; J gene: TRBJ2-7; CDR3 protein: CASSIDPEDYEQYF
V gene: TRBV10-2; J gene: TRBJ2-1; CDR3 protein: CASSDRSRTYNEQFF
V gene: TRBV7-9; J gene: TRBJ1-4; CDR3 protein: CASSLRLDQGLFF
V gene: TRBV7-2; J gene: TRBJ1-1; CDR3 protein: CASSLALDRTWVNTEAFF
V gene: TRBV5-6; J gene: TRBJ1-3; CDR3 protein: CASSTSNTIYF
V gene: TRBV21-1; J gene: TRBJ1-5; CDR3 protein: CASSKAGVRNQPQHF
V gene: TRBV19; J gene: TRBJ2-3; CDR3 protein: CASSPAELTDTQYF
V gene: TRBV29-1; J gene: TRBJ2-1; CDR3 protein: CSVEDWRVNNEQFF
V gene: TRBV6-1; J gene: TRBJ2-7; CDR3 protein: CALRRGGSYEQYF
V gene: TRBV9; J gene: TRBJ2-3; CDR3 protein: CASSFSGGAADTQYF
V gene: TRBV11-2; J gene: TRBJ2-7; CDR3 protein: CASSLLEYAEQYF
V gene: TRBV10-2; J gene: TRBJ1-2; CDR3 protein: CASKLQGTYGYTF
V gene: TRBV7-9; J gene: TRBJ2-1; CDR3 protein: CASSLDVSGGSGQFF
V gene: TRBV7-9; J gene: TRBJ2-3; CDR3 protein: CASSGGTGGTDTQYF
V gene: TRBV7-9; J gene: TRBJ2-3; CDR3 protein: CASSLDLGTQYF
V gene: TRBV2; J gene: TRBJ2-7; CDR3 protein: CASSAPPGAESYEQYF
V gene: TRBV11-2; J gene: TRBJ2-7; CDR3 protein: CASRAGTGGEQYF
V gene: TRBV5-1; J gene: TRBJ1-6; CDR3 protein: CASSFVTEGSPLHF
V gene: TRBV2; J gene: TRBJ1-2; CDR3 protein: CASSDGTVLNYGYTF
V gene: TRBV27; J gene: TRBJ2-3; CDR3 protein: CASSLASSVDTQYF
V gene: TRBV28; J gene: TRBJ2-1; CDR3 protein: CASSSPGRDEQFF
V gene: TRBV30; J gene: TRBJ1-4; CDR3 protein: CAWSPGTGFGKLFF
V gene: TRBV5-1; J gene: TRBJ1-6; CDR3 protein: CASSLGSEPLHF
V gene: TRBV7-2; J gene: TRBJ1-2; CDR3 protein: CASSSGQGTNYGYTF
V gene: TRBV13; J gene: TRBJ2-7; CDR3 protein: CASSLFRLGDRLAGPITDEQYF
V gene: TRBV2; J gene: TRBJ2-7; CDR3 protein: CASSETHWEQYF